This entry features one TCR beta chain sequence. Its antigen is currently unknown. This sample is part of a study of blood T cells in healthy people across ages. The wider study: Template-switching capture recovered about one barcoded beta molecule per two T cells.

The CDR3 covers 15 residues. Per germline, CDR1 LGHDT and CDR2 YNNKEL (reference sequence). V was cut by 0 bases and J by 4 bases, with 11 bases left in between. Findings and limits, study-wide: CMV status of donors was unknown, possibly confounding expanded clonotype changes. Naive CD4+ cell counts and diversity both ran higher in long-lived than in aged donors. The recorded TCR beta diversity per million T cells decreased in a roughly linear manner with age.

A sample-barcoded 5' primer and a J-beta primer mix were used in a second PCR of roughly 7 to 11 cycles. A single record per CDR3 protein comes from TCRdb applying MiXCR to the 5' RACE reads. The sample lists about 1.4 million distinct CDR3 sequences; almost 60% were seen once. Sequenced input: blood. This TCR derives from a man in his late teens or twenties in good health. The rearrangement uses TRBV3-1 and TRBJ2-3; no firm D call. DNA for the CDR3: TGTGCCAGCAGCCAAGATCCCACAAATGCAGATACGCAGTATTTT. It codes for CASSQDPTNADTQYF.